The subject of this entry is one T cell receptor (beta chain). This CDR3 contains 13 residues. Germline CDR1 reads MNHNS; CDR2 reads SASEGT. V lost 3 bases and J lost 0, with 5 bases in between. The protocol was immunoSEQ multiplex PCR, while the TCRdb copy is restricted to in-frame clones and leaves out a portion. The table shows a few hundred thousand clones, with around 90% occurring only once. This sample was included in a study of blood T cell repertoires in COVID-19. What was sequenced was PBMCs or T cells enriched from blood (not recorded which). The J gene is TRBJ1-1, the V gene TRBV6-1; no clear D gene. The receptor was isolated from a human donor in a cohort exposed to, infected with or recovered from COVID-19 (not recorded which). The donor label of this sample is uncertain. The CDR3 region is CASSETMNTEAFF. CDR3 nucleotide sequence: TGTGCCAGCAGTGAGACAATGAACACTGAAGCTTTCTTT.